Each of the 5 T cell receptor beta chains below was sequenced from the same sample in a study of cytomegalovirus exposure and HLA in healthy donors. PCR amplification relied on 60 Vbeta primers (plus 13 Jbeta primers). Profiled with immunoSEQ multiplex PCR; TCRdb holds only in-frame clones, not every one. The sample carries some 62,000 clones, roughly 86% recorded once. Sequences were obtained from PBMCs. These receptors came from a man younger than 35 in good health and CMV-seronegative.

The chain recombines TRBV9 with TRBJ2-2; D unresolved. Trimming pared 0 bases from V and 3 bases from J, leaving 9 bases between. Germline CDR1 and CDR2: SGDLS and YYNGEE. This CDR3 region has 15 residues. The DNA of the CDR3 is TGTGCCAGCAGCGTAGTTAGTACTGACACCGGGGAGCTGTTTTTT. As protein: CASSVVSTDTGELFF.

The V gene is TRBV6-1, the J gene TRBJ1-2; TRBD1 aligns across 7 bases. The CDR3 is 15 amino acids. The V and J ends lost 5 bases and 1 base, in that order; junction bases with no gene match: 7. Germline V CDR1 and CDR2: MNHNS, SASEGT. The CDR3, as DNA: TGTGCCAGCAGTTCAGCCGGGACAGTTAACTATGGCTACACCTTC. This sequence encodes CASSSAGTVNYGYTF.

The genes are TRBV9 and TRBJ2-1; D is undetermined. The ends were cut back, 0 bases at V and 7 bases at J, with 14 bases in the middle. CDR1 is SGDLS, CDR2 YYNGEE, per germline. The length of the CDR3 is 15 residues. CDR3 region: CASSVDWAEVNEQFF. The CDR3 nucleotides read TGTGCCAGCAGCGTAGATTGGGCCGAAGTTAATGAGCAGTTCTTC.

V and J are TRBV9 and TRBJ2-6, with 11 bases lining up with TRBD1. Trimming removed 1 base from V and 0 bases from J; junction bases left unmatched: 9. Per the germline V gene, CDR1 is SGDLS and CDR2 is YYNGEE. The CDR3 consists of 20 residues. In DNA, the CDR3 is TGTGCCAGCAGCGTATTCCCCGAGGACAGGGGGCACTCTGGGGCCAACGTCCTGACTTTC. Protein product: CASSVFPEDRGHSGANVLTF.

This chain links TRBV30 with TRBJ1-2; D possibly corresponds to TRBD1 (6 bases). The CDR3 loop spans 14 amino acids. Trimming stripped 5 bases from V and 4 bases from J, with 17 bases between. Germline CDR1 GTSNPN, CDR2 SVGIG (reference sequence). CDR3 sequence (DNA): TGTGCCTGGTGCCCTCCAGGGGATACCTATGGCTACACCTTC. This gives the protein CAWCPPGDTYGYTF.